Sequencing of this T cell receptor (beta chain) was carried out in a study of response to subunit inactivated influenza vaccine. Study outcomes and limitations: Each seasonal influenza vaccination, the authors suggested, recruits few new T cells.

TCRdb re-derived calls from the RT-PCR reads in MiXCR, one entry per CDR3 protein. Among about 520,000 distinct CDR3 sequences, over 9.5% were seen once, and the ten largest hold approximately 12%. This clonotype showed up just a few times. Its antigen remains unidentified. This CDR3 spans 14 amino acids. Germline CDR1 MNHEY, CDR2 SMNVEV (reference sequence). With 5 bases removed from V and 0 bases from J, the gap between germline ends came to 8 bases. Sequenced here: PBMCs from blood, sampled about 6 weeks after vaccination. The sequence was collected from a man aged 45-60 years who received an inactivated influenza vaccine. The rearrangement links TRBV27 to TRBJ2-4; a weak D match, TRBD1 (5 bases). CDR3 amino acids: CASSQTVAKNIQYF. CDR3 coding DNA: TGTGCCAGCAGTCAGACAGTAGCCAAAAACATTCAGTACTTC.